Listed below are T cell receptor beta chains from one sample, sequenced in a study of T cell changes during pregnancy in multiple sclerosis. Assay: immunoSEQ multiplex PCR; the TCRdb copy retains only in-frame clones and omits some. Of tens of thousands of clones in the sample, about 93% are singletons; the top ten hold approximately 0.7%. Sequenced material: CD4+ T cells from peripheral blood mononuclear cells, taken in the second trimester of pregnancy. These receptors were collected from a female donor in good health, enrolled as a control in a pregnancy study. Each CDR3 is given with its conserved first and last residue. A D gene is named only where the DNA matches it firmly. The listing skips clone size in some rows; elsewhere it reads once, few, many or a size class.

J: TRBJ2-3; size: .; D: TRBD1; V: TRBV7-9; CDR3: CASALRGRGDTQYF; DNA: TGTGCCAGCGCCCTCAGGGGGCGGGGAGATACGCAGTATTTT
J: TRBJ2-7; size: .; D: TRBD1; V: TRBV28; CDR3: CASLGQGVSYEQYF; DNA: TGTGCCTCACTGGGACAGGGGGTCTCCTACGAGCAGTACTTC
J: TRBJ1-6; size: few; D: TRBD1; V: TRBV5-1; CDR3: CASSSGTGNSPLHF; DNA: TGCGCCAGCAGCTCCGGGACAGGCAATTCACCCCTCCACTTT
J: TRBJ1-2; size: .; D: .; V: TRBV7-9; CDR3: CASSSQPRGREYGYTF; DNA: TGTGCCAGCAGCTCCCAGCCGCGGGGGCGCGAATATGGCTACACCTTC
J: TRBJ1-1; size: .; D: TRBD1; V: TRBV18; CDR3: CASSFTGGPVITEAFF; DNA: TGTGCCAGCTCATTTACAGGGGGCCCGGTCATAACTGAAGCTTTCTTT
J: TRBJ2-7; size: .; D: .; V: TRBV2; CDR3: CASSEGPGEQYF; DNA: TGTGCCAGCAGTGAAGGGCCAGGCGAGCAGTACTTC
J: TRBJ1-2; size: .; D: .; V: TRBV15; CDR3: CATSSSGAGGYTF; DNA: TGTGCCACCAGCAGTTCAGGGGCCGGTGGCTACACCTTC
J: TRBJ1-1; size: few; D: .; V: TRBV14; CDR3: CASSQQGRVTEAFF; DNA: TGTGCCAGCAGCCAACAAGGCAGGGTCACTGAAGCTTTCTTT
J: TRBJ2-1; size: .; D: .; V: TRBV9; CDR3: CASSVAPVDYEQFF; DNA: TGTGCCAGCAGCGTAGCTCCAGTGGACTATGAGCAGTTCTTC
J: TRBJ2-2; size: .; D: .; V: TRBV18; CDR3: CASTPQGSAGELFF; DNA: TGTGCCAGCACCCCTCAGGGGAGCGCCGGGGAGCTGTTTTTT
J: TRBJ1-3; size: .; D: TRBD1; V: TRBV5-1; CDR3: CASSPDRVDGNTIYF; DNA: TGCGCCAGCAGCCCGGACAGGGTGGACGGAAACACCATATATTTT
J: TRBJ1-5; size: .; D: .; V: TRBV5-1; CDR3: CASSAGDSYSNQPQHF; DNA: TGCGCCAGCAGCGCTGGCGACAGTTATAGCAATCAGCCCCAGCATTTT
J: TRBJ2-1; size: once; D: TRBD2; V: TRBV5-1; CDR3: CASGWGGGQNEQFF; DNA: TGCGCCAGCGGGTGGGGCGGGGGGCAAAATGAGCAGTTCTTC
J: TRBJ2-3; size: .; D: .; V: TRBV19; CDR3: CASSIDRRLGDTQYF; DNA: TGTGCCAGTAGTATAGATCGGCGGTTGGGAGATACGCAGTATTTT
J: TRBJ1-1; size: .; D: .; V: TRBV2; CDR3: CASTRDGQGEAFF; DNA: TGTGCCAGCACCAGGGACGGCCAGGGGGAAGCTTTCTTT
J: TRBJ1-2; size: .; D: .; V: TRBV6-6; CDR3: CASRTGQRYGYTF; DNA: TGTGCCAGCAGAACCGGACAGCGATATGGCTACACCTTC
J: TRBJ2-6; size: .; D: .; V: TRBV11-2; CDR3: CASSSLQVTHSGANVLTF; DNA: TGTGCCAGCAGCTCCCTACAGGTTACCCACTCTGGGGCCAACGTCCTGACTTTC
J: TRBJ1-2; size: .; D: TRBD1; V: TRBV19; CDR3: CASRPTGGLYGYTF; DNA: TGTGCCAGTAGACCGACAGGGGGCCTCTATGGCTACACCTTC
J: TRBJ1-6; size: .; D: TRBD1; V: TRBV27; CDR3: CASSFAQGARNSPLHF; DNA: TGTGCCAGCAGTTTCGCACAGGGGGCAAGGAATTCACCCCTCCACTTT
J: TRBJ1-3; size: .; D: .; V: TRBV30; CDR3: CAWRFTGVNTIYF; DNA: TGTGCCTGGAGATTTACAGGAGTAAACACCATATATTTT
J: TRBJ1-5; size: .; D: TRBD1; V: TRBV28; CDR3: CASLGQVGLQHF; DNA: TGTGCCAGTTTAGGACAGGTCGGGCTCCAGCATTTT
J: TRBJ1-1; size: .; D: .; V: TRBV5-4; CDR3: CASSFQQETEAFF; DNA: TGTGCCAGCAGCTTCCAACAGGAGACTGAAGCTTTCTTT
J: TRBJ1-5; size: once; D: TRBD1; V: TRBV25-1; CDR3: CASSGTGFNQPQHF; DNA: TGTGCCAGCAGTGGGACAGGGTTCAATCAGCCCCAGCATTTT
J: TRBJ2-1; size: .; D: TRBD2; V: TRBV5-1; CDR3: CASSEAGGPYNEQFF; DNA: TGCGCCAGCAGCGAAGCGGGGGGCCCCTACAATGAGCAGTTCTTC